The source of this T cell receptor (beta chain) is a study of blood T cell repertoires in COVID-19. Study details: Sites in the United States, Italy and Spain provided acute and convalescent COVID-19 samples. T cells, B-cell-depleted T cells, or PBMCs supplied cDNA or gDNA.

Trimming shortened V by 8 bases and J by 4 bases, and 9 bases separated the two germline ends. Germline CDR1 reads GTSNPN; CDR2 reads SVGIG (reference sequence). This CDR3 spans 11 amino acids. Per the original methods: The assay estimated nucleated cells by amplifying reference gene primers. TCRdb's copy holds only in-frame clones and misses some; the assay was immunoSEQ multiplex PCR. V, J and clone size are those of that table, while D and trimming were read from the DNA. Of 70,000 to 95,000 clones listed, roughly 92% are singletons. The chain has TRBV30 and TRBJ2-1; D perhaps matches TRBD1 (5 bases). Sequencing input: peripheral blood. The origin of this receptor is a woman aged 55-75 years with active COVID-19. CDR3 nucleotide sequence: TGTGCCGGAAGGGGTTACAATGAGCAGTTCTTC. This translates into CAGRGYNEQFF. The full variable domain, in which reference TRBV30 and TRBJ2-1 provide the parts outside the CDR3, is SQTIHQWPATLVQPVGSPLSLECTVEGTSNPNLYWYRQAAGRGLQLLFYSVGIGQISSEVPQNLSASRPQDRQFILSSKKLLLSDSGFYLCAGRGYNEQFFGPGTRLTVL.